This TCR beta chain is from a study of T cell repertoires in cytomegalovirus infection. This clonotype was observed at least ten times. Using its own MiXCR run on the reads, TCRdb lists one record per CDR3 protein. Found here are fewer than 350,000 distinct CDR3 sequences, about a sixth of them singletons; the top ten hold approximately 12%. V lost 0 bases and J 6 bases, leaving 9 bases between the germline ends. The CDR3 has 15 residues. Germline-derived CDR1 and CDR2 are MNHEY and SVGAGI. This TCR was recovered from a human donor in good health (CMV status not recorded). Some clones in this sample may be carry-over from other donors' samples. The sequenced sample was PBMCs. V is TRBV6-5 and J is TRBJ1-6; D remains unclear. The CDR3 spells CASSYSFHLNSPLHF. The DNA of the CDR3 is TGTGCCAGCAGTTACTCGTTCCATCTTAATTCACCCCTCCACTTT.